The following is a TCR beta chain sequence with its context. This clone appeared a few times. Its antigen is still unknown. No base qualities exist here, and no much larger clone lies one base off it. All of the isolated RNA was reverse transcribed with the High Capacity cDNA Reverse Transcription Kit, so expressed TCRB transcripts were sequenced. Deep immunoSEQ sequencing was performed on naive, central memory and regulatory T cell samples, with an average of roughly 3.5 million total reads per sample. After sorted cells were lysed in RLT buffer, RNA was extracted with DNase-treated RNeasy Micro or Mini kits, with the choice depending on cell number. To prevent cross-contamination, each cell subset was processed individually, whereas patient and healthy donor samples were processed jointly. Using the immunoSEQ multiplex PCR, TCRB sequences were amplified from cDNA into 87-bp fragments spanning the CDR3 region. Amplicons were sequenced on the Illumina HiSeq platform. Per the source publication's procedure: Synthetic template baselines were used to correct PCR bias computationally, reads within Hamming distance 2 were collapsed together, and singletons that could not be merged were discarded. Reads were aligned to IMGT to assign V, D and J genes, CDR3 length, and insertions or deletions at six rearrangement sites. Within each subset, clonotype counts were normalized to the number of sorted cells before true diversity and Gini coefficients were calculated with the tcR R package. The overlap coefficient, calculated on TCRB nucleotide sequences, was used to quantify repertoire sharing. As a proxy for the pre-selection repertoire, out-of-frame TCRB sequences from naive cells were analyzed. TCRdb retrieved this table from immuneACCESS and kept in-frame rearrangements only. Not all clones are present; in checked studies, unresolved V genes account for under half, and no reason is known for the remainder. V and J calls plus clone size are reproduced from that table; the DNA served to infer D and trimming. The table for this sample lists 620,000 or so clones; roughly a sixth of them were counted only once. About 0.087% of the sample comes from the top ten.

From each donor, a single peripheral blood sample of approximately 110 mL on average was drawn into heparinised tubes. Using a panel that included CD45RO, CCR7, CD25, CD127, CD95 and CD27, naive, central memory, regulatory and stem cell-like memory CD4+ T cells were sorted on a BD FACSAria II. Purity was above 95% for every sorted population. PBMCs were separated immediately by Lymphoprep density gradient centrifugation and were stained directly, without being cultured. So that batch effects would be minimized, each experiment stained and sorted samples in pairs, pairing one healthy donor with one patient. Taken from the germline V gene, the CDR1 and CDR2 loops are MNHEY and SVGAGI. The CDR3 numbers 15 residues from cysteine through phenylalanine. Left in the record is the CDR3 DNA by itself, 45 bases read in frame from the first base. Germline trimming amounts to 0 bases on V and 14 bases on J, with 15 as the count of junction bases outside the gene matches.

The record originates from a study of beta chain features in type 1 diabetes (dated by TCRdb to 2016 to 2018). With regard to the full study: No differences in mean age, gender distribution, total cell number or subset yield were found between patients and healthy donors. A total of roughly 100 million sorted cells were examined across all samples, and the number of cells per subset was strongly correlated with RNA yield. Regulatory and stem cell-like memory subsets were isolated from only 8 patients and about eight healthy donors, whereas naive and central memory subsets came from all 30 or so donors. The study compared the TCRB repertoires of sorted circulating CD4+ T cell subsets in recently diagnosed type 1 diabetes patients with those in matched healthy donors.

General conclusions and limits of the study: Because small numbers of individuals were included in the HLA sub-analyses, any influence of HLA type on TCRB rearrangement was left unresolved. Sequencing cDNA rather than genomic DNA could over-represent highly expressing activated cells, although activation and CD3 levels did not differ between groups. In all four CD4+ subsets, TCRB CDR3 length was moderately but significantly shorter in type 1 diabetes patients. At VDJ recombination sites, type 1 diabetes patients had fewer insertions and more deleted nucleotides, which implies abnormalities in thymic rearrangement. Shorter templates might have been favored by PCR, but patient and control samples were amplified and corrected together, so both groups would have been affected equally by any skew. The naive, central memory and regulatory TCRB repertoires appeared to resemble one another more closely among patients than among healthy donors.

The specimen sequenced was naive CD4+ T cells from blood. Reading the label with the study, this specimen's cell subset or site is: true naive CD4+ T cells. The rearrangement joined TRBV6-5 to TRBJ1-2; 7 bases in the junction line up with TRBD1. This receptor was identified in a man younger than 30 in good health. The CDR3 amino acid sequence is: CASSYSWTGASGRTF. The nucleotide sequence reads as follows: TGTGCCAGCAGTTACTCTTGGACAGGAGCCTCCGGGAGGACCTTC.